A single sample is the source of the 4 T cell receptor beta chains below, sequenced in a study of cytomegalovirus exposure and HLA in healthy donors. The PCR ran on 60 Vbeta and 13 Jbeta primers. The repertoire was sequenced with immunoSEQ multiplex PCR; TCRdb's copy has only in-frame clones and lacks some. The sample shows 130,000 to 150,000 clones, under 90% of them seen only once. Sequences were obtained from PBMCs. The receptors stem from a boy aged 2 to 10 in good health and CMV-seronegative.

The CDR3 loop reads CASSLLPGGNQPQHF. The DNA for the CDR3 is TGTGCCAGCAGTTTATTGCCGGGGGGCAATCAGCCCCAGCATTTT. V usage is TRBV27 and J usage is TRBJ1-5; a weak D match, TRBD1 (5 bases). This CDR3 has 15 residues. V shed 1 base and J shed 2 bases, with 9 bases lying between them. Germline V gene lookup returns CDR1 MNHEY and CDR2 SMNVEV (reference sequence).

The rearrangement joins TRBV6-6 to TRBJ2-1; 7 bases match TRBD2. This CDR3 contains 12 residues. Per the germline V gene, CDR1 is MNHNY and CDR2 is SVGAGI (reference sequence). The ends lost 0 bases at V and 12 bases at J; junction bases unmatched: 2. The DNA of the CDR3 is TGTGCCAGCAGTTACTCTGGGGGGGGGCAGTTCTTC. Protein: CASSYSGGGQFF.

The count of this clone is one. The chain uses TRBV9 and TRBJ2-4; maybe TRBD1 (5 bases). V was cut by 0 bases and J by 0 bases, with 7 bases left in between. Germline loops: CDR1 SGDLS, CDR2 YYNGEE. The CDR3 length is 15 residues. In DNA form, the CDR3 reads TGTGCCAGCAGCGTAGGGGGCTTAGCCAAAAACATTCAGTACTTC. Translated, it gives CASSVGGLAKNIQYF. Variable domain in full (rest from reference TRBV9 and TRBJ2-4): DSGVTQTPKHLITATGQRVTLRCSPRSGDLSVYWYQQSLDQGLQFLIQYYNGEERAKGNILERFSAQQFPDLHSELNLSSLELGDSALYFCASSVGGLAKNIQYFGAGTRLSVL.

The chain links TRBV11-2 to TRBJ2-1, with 11 bases identical to TRBD2. Germline CDR1 reads SGHAT; CDR2 reads FQNNGV. CDR3 size: 15 residues. V lost 2 bases and J lost 7; bases outside the gene matches: 4. CDR3 nucleotide sequence: TGTGCCAGCAGCTTAATCAGGACTAGCGGGAATGAGCAGTTCTTC. Its protein product is CASSLIRTSGNEQFF. The full variable domain, with the rest looked up from reference TRBV11-2 and TRBJ2-1, is EAGVAQSPRYKIIEKRQSVAFWCNPISGHATLYWYQQILGQGPKLLIQFQNNGVVDDSQLPKDRFSAERLKGVDSTLKIQPAKLEDSAVYLCASSLIRTSGNEQFFGPGTRLTVL.